The source of this TCR beta chain is a study of CD8 T cells in ankylosing spondylitis. This CDR3 comprises 18 residues. Germline values: CDR1 SGHRS, CDR2 YFSETQ. V lost 0 bases and J 0 bases, leaving 17 bases between the germline ends. Quantitative 5'-RACE with molecular barcodes generated TCR beta libraries. One entry per CDR3 protein results from TCRdb running MiXCR on the 5' RACE reads. The data contain about 210,000 distinct CDR3 sequences, roughly 8.2% of them seen just once; the ten biggest clones take up 4% to 5.5%. The material sequenced was blood, either unsorted or a sorted T cell fraction (not recorded which). This rearrangement joins TRBV5-1 to TRBJ2-3, with no clear D. This clonotype was obtained from a female donor with ankylosing spondylitis or in good health (not recorded which). The CDR3: CASSLAGSSFGSTDTQYF. Here the CDR3 DNA reads TGCGCCAGCAGCTTGGCCGGATCTAGTTTTGGTAGCACAGATACGCAGTATTTT.